Presented here are 26 T cell receptor beta chains from one specimen sequenced in a study of T cell responses to AZD1222 COVID-19 vaccine. Libraries were prepared by immunoSEQ multiplex PCR; TCRdb keeps only in-frame clonotypes and omits some of them. The data contain approximately 150,000 clones, 75% to 90% of them singletons. The input for sequencing was peripheral blood, taken on day 0 of AZD1222 vaccination. All receptors derive from an adult in good health.

On this clone: Germline is not matched at one junction end, which may reflect a read error. The V gene is TRBV10-2, the J gene TRBJ1-2; D may be TRBD1 (5 bases). Germline assignment: CDR1 WSHSY and CDR2 SAAADI. The CDR3 is made up of 12 amino acids. In nucleotides, the CDR3 is TGCGCCAGCAGGGAGGGACTACTATCTCCCATCTTC. It encodes CASREGLLSPIF.

This clone has more than one count but fewer than ten. The sample has other DNA sequences that encode this CDR3 too. This sequence joins TRBV12-3 or TRBV12-4 and TRBJ1-2; D unclear. The CDR3 has 11 amino acids. V lost 3 bases and J 4 bases, leaving 3 bases between the germline ends. DNA of the CDR3: TGTGCCAGCAGTTTTGGCTATGGCTACACCTTC. Amino acid sequence: CASSFGYGYTF.

The chain couples TRBV5-6 to TRBJ1-5; no clear D gene. CDR1 is SGHDT and CDR2 is YYEEEE in the germline V gene. This CDR3 has 13 residues. Trimming pared 2 bases from V and 9 bases from J, leaving 12 bases between. The CDR3 spells CASSFGLAGPQHF. The DNA for the CDR3 is TGTGCCAGCAGCTTTGGGCTCGCGGGGCCCCAGCATTTT.

The rearrangement joins TRBV7-8 to TRBJ1-5; possibly TRBD1 for D (6 bases). The length of the CDR3 is 15 residues. Germline V lookup: CDR1 SGHVS, CDR2 FQNEAQ. The V gene lost 0 bases and the J gene lost 4 bases, with 10 bases spanning the gap. DNA for the CDR3: TGTGCCAGCAGCTTAGCGGGGGGCGTTAATCAGCCCCAGCATTTT. Its translation: CASSLAGGVNQPQHF. The variable domain in full, with the rest retrieved from reference TRBV7-8 and TRBJ1-5, is GAGVSQSPRYKVAKRGQDVALRCDPISGHVSLFWYQQALGQGPEFLTYFQNEAQLDKSGLPSDRFFAERPEGSVSTLKIQRTQQEDSAVYLCASSLAGGVNQPQHFGDGTRLSIL.

The rearrangement joins TRBV5-8 to TRBJ2-1; weak D call: TRBD1 (5 bases). This CDR3 is built from 11 residues. With 7 bases removed from V and 15 bases from J, the gap between germline ends came to 17 bases. The germline gives CDR1 SGHTS, CDR2 YDEGEE. CDR3 loop: CASQGSPPRFF. The DNA of the CDR3 is TGTGCCAGCCAGGGAAGTCCACCCCGGTTCTTC.

The rearrangement links TRBV6-5 to TRBJ1-1; unclear D gene. Trimming pared 6 bases from V and 0 bases from J, leaving 5 bases between. The CDR3 is made up of 12 amino acids. Germline assignment: CDR1 MNHEY and CDR2 SVGAGI. The CDR3 loop reads CASRVMNTEAFF. CDR3 bases: TGTGCCAGCAGAGTGATGAACACTGAAGCTTTCTTT.

The chain recombines TRBV5-1 with TRBJ2-1; 7 bases match TRBD2. This CDR3 comprises 15 residues. V was pared by 4 bases and J by 0 bases, with 4 bases of the junction left unmatched. Germline assignment: CDR1 SGHRS and CDR2 YFSETQ. CDR3 amino acids: CASSPGGSSYNEQFF. In DNA, the CDR3 is TGCGCCAGCAGCCCCGGGGGGAGCTCCTACAATGAGCAGTTCTTC.

This chain joins TRBV28 and TRBJ1-2, with 10 bases lining up with TRBD1. The CDR3 sequence is 13 residues long. The J segment lost 7 bases and the V segment lost 4 bases, leaving 3 bases of the junction unmatched. In germline, CDR1 is MDHEN, CDR2 SYDVKM. CDR3 sequence: CASSWDRGFGYTF. The CDR3, as DNA: TGTGCCAGCAGTTGGGACAGGGGTTTTGGCTACACCTTC.

V is TRBV30 and J is TRBJ1-1; D gene ambiguous. V lost 5 bases to trimming and J lost 11 bases, with 18 bases between them. The CDR3 sequence is 12 residues long. CDR1 and CDR2 (germline): GTSNPN, SVGIG (reference sequence). CDR3 in amino acids: CAWGGRPQSAFF. In DNA form, the CDR3 reads TGTGCCTGGGGAGGACGCCCCCAAAGCGCTTTCTTT.

The gene calls are TRBV7-2 and TRBJ1-4; D unresolved. The CDR3 consists of 15 residues. Trimming left V 4 bases short and J 4 bases short, with 13 bases between. CDR1 is SGHTA, CDR2 FQGNSA, per germline. CDR3 nucleotide sequence: TGTGCCAGCAGCTCCGGACCAGCGAGTAATGAAAAACTGTTTTTT. Protein product: CASSSGPASNEKLFF.

The V call is TRBV2, the J call TRBJ1-2; no reliable D call. Germline CDR1 reads SNHLY; CDR2 reads FYNNEI. The CDR3 runs to 14 residues. V dropped 2 bases and J dropped 2 bases, with 9 bases sitting between them. The CDR3 DNA reads as TGTGCCAGCAGTGAACTGGGGATGAACTATGGCTACACCTTC. This codes for CASSELGMNYGYTF.

The chain combines TRBV18 with TRBJ2-7; TRBD1 agrees at 8 bases. From germline, CDR1 is KGHSH and CDR2 LQKENI. CDR3 length equals 14 residues. V was pared by 6 bases and J by 6 bases, with 10 bases of the junction left unmatched. The CDR3 region has the DNA TGTGCCAGCTCGACCGGGACAGGATGGTTCGAGCAGTACTTC. It translates to CASSTGTGWFEQYF.

The J gene is TRBJ1-4, the V gene TRBV3-1 (or the pseudogene TRBV3-2); no clear D. V was clipped by 3 bases and J by 4 bases, with 6 bases between them. This CDR3 is 13 amino acids long. The germline V gene encodes CDR1 LGHDT and CDR2 YNNKEL (reference sequence). The CDR3 nucleotides are TGTGCCAGCAGCCAGGACCTTAATGAAAAACTGTTTTTT. Translated, it gives CASSQDLNEKLFF.

The genes are TRBV3-1 (or the pseudogene TRBV3-2) and TRBJ1-2, with D unclear. The V end lost 4 bases, the J end lost 2 bases, and 14 bases lay between the germline ends. This CDR3 has 15 amino acids. Germline CDR1 reads LGHDT; CDR2 reads YNNKEL (reference sequence). This CDR3 reads CASSPRSRTNYGYTF. The DNA of the CDR3 is TGTGCCAGCAGCCCTAGGAGTAGGACGAACTATGGCTACACCTTC.

A few counts support this clone. This chain uses TRBV6-5 with TRBJ1-2; tentative D call: TRBD1 (5 bases). CDR3 length: 15 amino acids. Germline assignment: CDR1 MNHEY and CDR2 SVGAGI. Trimming removed 6 bases from V and 7 bases from J, with 21 bases in between. The CDR3 nucleotides read TGTGCCAGCAGGGATTTTACGACGGGGGGAGCTGGCTACACCTTC. This sequence encodes CASRDFTTGGAGYTF.

The chain joins TRBV9 to TRBJ2-7, with 9 nucleotides matching TRBD1. Losses at the gene ends were 3 bases for V and 6 bases for J; bases not matched to a gene: 4. The CDR3 is 13 amino acids. Germline lookup yields CDR1 SGDLS and CDR2 YYNGEE. CDR3 nucleotides: TGTGCCAGCAGCGCGGGGACAGGGAGCGAGCAGTACTTC. Protein sequence: CASSAGTGSEQYF.

The chain couples TRBV27 to TRBJ2-3; TRBD2 agrees at 12 bases. The germline V gene has CDR1 MNHEY and CDR2 SMNVEV (reference sequence). This CDR3 is 16 amino acids long. V trimming: 4 bases; J trimming: 1 base; junction bases outside the gene matches: 3. The CDR3 nucleotides are TGTGCCAGCAGTTCTAGCGGGAGGGCCGGCACAGATACGCAGTATTTT. Encoded protein: CASSSSGRAGTDTQYF.

The chain recombines TRBV9 with TRBJ1-4; D is uncertain. The CDR3 length is 15 residues. Germline V gene data show CDR1 as SGDLS and CDR2 as YYNGEE. The ends were cut back, 4 bases at V and 4 bases at J, with 14 bases in the middle. Here the CDR3 reads CASSPRGNRNEKLFF. CDR3 DNA sequence: TGTGCCAGCAGCCCCCGGGGAAATCGTAATGAAAAACTGTTTTTT. Combining the CDR3 with reference TRBV9 and TRBJ1-4 gives the whole variable domain DSGVTQTPKHLITATGQRVTLRCSPRSGDLSVYWYQQSLDQGLQFLIQYYNGEERAKGNILERFSAQQFPDLHSELNLSSLELGDSALYFCASSPRGNRNEKLFFGSGTQLSVL.

This chain connects TRBV6-5 to TRBJ1-1, with a tentative D call TRBD1 (6 bases). Germline V gene sequence: CDR1 MNHEY, CDR2 SVGAGI. The CDR3 loop spans 15 amino acids. The V end was cut by 0 bases, the J end by 4 bases, with 12 bases between. CDR3 region: CASSYSSRGTTEAFF. As DNA, the CDR3 is TGTGCCAGCAGTTACTCGTCGAGGGGGACCACTGAAGCTTTCTTT.

V is TRBV2 and J is TRBJ1-6; D perhaps matches TRBD1 (6 bases). The CDR3 length is 18 residues. Trimming removed 2 bases at V and 0 bases at J, with 14 bases between. Germline V CDR1 and CDR2: SNHLY, FYNNEI. CDR3 in DNA: TGTGCCAGCAGTGAATACAGGGACCCGAGCTCCTATAATTCACCCCTCCACTTT. Translating it yields CASSEYRDPSSYNSPLHF.

The rearrangement links TRBV5-1 to TRBJ2-3; 7 positions agree with TRBD1. CDR3 length equals 15 residues. V gave up 4 bases and J gave up 4 bases; unmatched junction bases: 9. CDR1 SGHRS and CDR2 YFSETQ come from the germline V gene. CDR3 DNA: TGCGCCAGCAGCGCTCGGGACAGAGGTGCAGATACGCAGTATTTT. Translating gives CASSARDRGADTQYF.

The chain links TRBV29-1 to TRBJ1-3, with a possible D match to TRBD1 (5 bases). CDR3 length: 11 residues. Trimming took off 7 bases at V and 2 bases at J, with 6 bases between the two ends. CDR1 and CDR2 (germline): SQVTM, ANQGSEA. The chain's CDR3 is CSAGPGNTIYF. CDR3 DNA sequence: TGCAGCGCGGGACCTGGAAACACCATATATTTT.

This chain uses TRBV12-3 or TRBV12-4 with TRBJ2-3; 7 bases are shared with TRBD1. V was clipped by 6 bases and J by 6 bases; unmatched bases: 6. The CDR3 runs to 13 residues. The DNA for the CDR3 is TGTGCCAGCAGGAGACAGGGCCGGGATACGCAGTATTTT. Amino acid sequence: CASRRQGRDTQYF.

V usage is TRBV4-1 and J usage is TRBJ1-2, with a weak D call TRBD1 (5 bases). CDR3 length: 15 residues. Germline V CDR1 and CDR2: MGHRA, YSYEKL. Trimming removed 0 bases from V and 4 bases from J, with 12 bases in between. CDR3 amino acids: CASSQEARGSYGYTF. CDR3 DNA sequence: TGCGCCAGCAGCCAAGAGGCCCGGGGCAGCTATGGCTACACCTTC.

The chain is built from TRBV7-8 and TRBJ1-2; D perhaps matches TRBD1 (5 bases). V shed 5 bases and J shed 7 bases, with 20 bases lying between them. The germline V gene has CDR1 SGHVS and CDR2 FQNEAQ. The CDR3 spans 15 residues. The CDR3 nucleotides read TGTGCCAGCAGCCCCTCCGTACAGGCGACCTTTGGCTACACCTTC. It is translated as CASSPSVQATFGYTF.

The chain recombines TRBV27 with TRBJ2-3, with 11 bases lining up with TRBD2. V was pared by 5 bases and J by 0 bases, with 4 bases of the junction left unmatched. Germline V CDR1 and CDR2: MNHEY, SMNVEV (reference sequence). The CDR3 contains 16 residues. This CDR3 reads CASSLAGGPSTDTQYF. DNA of the CDR3: TGTGCCAGCAGTCTAGCGGGAGGCCCTAGCACAGATACGCAGTATTTT.